A single sample gave rise to the 2 T cell receptor beta chains below, sequenced in a study of identical twins. TCRdb fed the 5' RACE reads into MiXCR, producing one record per CDR3 protein. The table has roughly 500,000 distinct CDR3 sequences, less than 25% seen once. This sample was also put to use in a study of T cells expressing NK-cell markers.

Sequenced sample: CD4+ T cells sorted from blood. These receptors originate from a woman aged 18-29 years in good health.

The chain uses TRBV7-3 and TRBJ2-5; 9 bases map to TRBD2. Germline-derived CDR1 and CDR2 are SGHTA and FQGTGA. This CDR3 has 15 amino acids. V trimming: 2 bases; J trimming: 4 bases; junction bases outside the gene matches: 5. CDR3 sequence: CASSLRPGLAETQYF. Here the CDR3 DNA reads TGTGCCAGCAGCTTACGACCGGGACTAGCAGAGACCCAGTACTTC.

This clonotype was counted only a few times. The gene calls are TRBV6-1 and TRBJ2-7; 12 bases fit TRBD2. The CDR3 covers 14 residues. In germline, CDR1 is MNHNS, CDR2 SASEGT. Trimming took 6 bases from V and 5 from J; bases not matched to a gene: 5. CDR3 in amino acids: CASSLLAGGHEQYF. The CDR3 DNA reads as TGTGCCAGCAGCTTGCTAGCGGGAGGGCACGAGCAGTACTTC.